A selection of T cell receptor beta chains follows, all from one sample in a study of control samples from healthy donors and cancer patients. The assay was immunoSEQ multiplex PCR, and TCRdb's table has in-frame clones only and misses some. This table has 90,000 to 100,000 clones, approximately 82% appearing once. The sample consisted of blood. These receptors all come from a man between 60 and 75 years old in good health. CDR3s leave out the opening cysteine and the closing phenylalanine or tryptophan.

>TRBJ2-5|TRBV10-2
ASRNRGRETQY
>TRBJ2-3|TRBV6-5
ASRQGVTDTQY
>TRBJ1-2|TRBV7-9
ASSLGGNYGYT
>TRBJ1-1|TRBV6-5
ASSYSRTAKTEAF
>TRBJ1-6|TRBV3-1/TRBV3-2
ASSLLGANSPLH
>TRBJ2-1|TRBV6-6
ASRATSTTHNEQF
>TRBJ2-3|TRBV10-1
ASSISITDTQY
>TRBJ2-3|TRBV7-9
ASSLEGGRKDTQY
>TRBJ2-5|TRBV7-2
ASSPGGGETQY
>TRBJ2-3|TRBV14
ASSQGSYRGLPTDTQY
>TRBJ2-7|TRBV5-1
ASSLVRGHEQY
>TRBJ1-4|TRBV12-3/TRBV12-4
ASSLEPAEKLF
>TRBJ2-2|TRBV6-5
ASSYFQGGTGELF
>TRBJ2-2|TRBV3-1/TRBV3-2
ASSQGGGGTGGNGELF
>TRBJ2-7|TRBV25-1
ASSEVQVYEQY
>TRBJ2-7|TRBV5-1
ASSMDVSSYEQY